The 14 T cell receptor beta chains below were found in one sample sequenced in a study of identical twins. MiXCR, applied by TCRdb to the 5' RACE reads, yields one record per CDR3 protein. The table shows 1.5 million to 2 million distinct CDR3 sequences, with under 35% occurring only once. The sequenced sample consisted of cord blood. These receptors were obtained from a newborn girl in good health.

This clonotype was seen repeatedly, ten times or more. V is TRBV3-1 and J is TRBJ2-1; 8 bases line up with TRBD2. The length of the CDR3 is 21 residues. V trimming: 6 bases; J trimming: 0 bases; junction bases outside the gene matches: 22. CDR1 LGHDT and CDR2 YNNKEL come from the germline V gene (reference sequence). The chain's CDR3 is CASRLTRGGGRQTPSYNEQFF. DNA of the CDR3: TGTGCCAGCAGGTTAACCAGAGGAGGCGGGAGGCAAACCCCCTCCTACAATGAGCAGTTCTTC.

This clonotype was found once. V and J are TRBV9 and TRBJ1-1, with 7 bases aligning to TRBD1. This CDR3 is 17 amino acids long. CDR1 and CDR2 (germline): SGDLS, YYNGEE. V lost 4 bases, J lost 0 bases, and 12 bases stayed unmatched. The CDR3 is CASSPRQGDGVNTEAFF. CDR3 coding DNA: TGTGCCAGCAGCCCCCGACAGGGCGACGGAGTGAACACTGAAGCTTTCTTT.

There are a few counts of this clonotype. This chain links TRBV20-1 with TRBJ1-5, with a possible D match to TRBD1 (5 bases). The CDR3 has 13 amino acids. Trimming took off 4 bases at V and 2 bases at J, with 9 bases between the two ends. Germline loops: CDR1 DFQATT, CDR2 SNEGSKA (reference sequence). The CDR3 spells CSATGFRNQPQHF. CDR3 DNA: TGCAGTGCTACAGGGTTCCGCAATCAGCCCCAGCATTTT.

The V and J genes are TRBV5-1 and TRBJ2-5; D is unresolved. The V gene's germline CDR1 is SGHRS and CDR2 YFSETQ. V was clipped by 2 bases and J by 5 bases, with 13 bases between them. The CDR3 length is 14 residues. This chain's CDR3 is CASSFDSSGETQYF. The DNA of the CDR3 is TGCGCCAGCAGCTTCGACTCCAGTGGGGAGACCCAGTACTTC. The complete variable domain, with remaining parts taken from reference TRBV5-1 and TRBJ2-5, reads KAGVTQTPRYLIKTRGQQVTLSCSPISGHRSVSWYQQTPGQGLQFLFEYFSETQRNKGNFPGRFSGRQFSNSRSEMNVSTLELGDSALYLCASSFDSSGETQYFGPGTRLLVL.

This clonotype was found a few times. The genes are TRBV6-2 or TRBV6-3 and TRBJ2-3, with TRBD2 matching over 7 bases. Trimming at V came to 5 bases and at J to 0 bases, leaving 8 bases not matched to a gene. CDR1 and CDR2 (germline): MNHEY, SVGEGT. The CDR3 has 16 residues. CDR3 DNA: TGTGCCAGCAGTCGGTGGGAGGGACGGAGCACAGATACGCAGTATTTT. Translation: CASSRWEGRSTDTQYF.

The genes are TRBV14 and TRBJ2-1; unclear D gene. Looked up from germline, CDR1 is SGHDN and CDR2 is FVKESK. This CDR3 has 16 amino acids. Trimming shortened V by 1 base and J by 0 bases, and 10 bases separated the two germline ends. Written as DNA, the CDR3 is TGTGCCAGCAGCCAAGCGTCGCTATACTCCTACAATGAGCAGTTCTTC. Translated, it gives CASSQASLYSYNEQFF. The whole variable domain, filled in from reference TRBV14 and TRBJ2-1, reads EAGVTQFPSHSVIEKGQTVTLRCDPISGHDNLYWYRRVMGKEIKFLLHFVKESKQDESGMPNNRFLAERTGGTYSTLKVQPAELEDSGVYFCASSQASLYSYNEQFFGPGTRLTVL.

The V and J genes are TRBV4-2 and TRBJ2-2; D might be TRBD1 or TRBD2, each matching 5 bases. The CDR3 length is 16 residues. Germline assignment: CDR1 LGHNA and CDR2 YNFKEQ. V gave up 3 bases and J gave up 1 base, with 12 bases separating them. As DNA, the CDR3 is TGTGCCAGCAGCCAGGGACGGAACTTGAACACCGGGGAGCTGTTTTTT. It encodes CASSQGRNLNTGELFF.

The CDR3, as DNA: TGTGCCAGCAGCTTAGAGGGCAGACGAACTATCTACACAGATACGCAGTATTTT. This translates into CASSLEGRRTIYTDTQYF. The chain links TRBV7-9 to TRBJ2-3; unclear D gene. Germline CDR1 reads SEHNR; CDR2 reads FQNEAQ (reference sequence). This CDR3 is built from 18 residues. The V end was cut by 1 base, the J end by 2 bases, with 19 bases between.

About this clonotype itself: One base away lies a much larger clone, so this may be a sequencing read error. The chain is built from TRBV7-9 and TRBJ2-3; possible D gene TRBD2, 5 bases. From germline, CDR1 is SEHNR and CDR2 FQNEAQ (reference sequence). The CDR3 totals 15 residues. DNA for the CDR3: TGTGCCGGCAGCTTAAAACGGGGAAGCACAGATACGCAGTATTTT. This sequence encodes CAGSLKRGSTDTQYF.

This clonotype was seen more than once but under ten times. The CDR3 region is CASKKGRETQYF. Written as DNA, the CDR3 is TGTGCCAGCAAAAAAGGTCGAGAGACCCAGTACTTC. The V call is TRBV6-9, the J call TRBJ2-5; no reliable D call. V was trimmed by 7 bases and J by 4 bases, leaving 10 bases between them. Germline values: CDR1 MNHGY, CDR2 SVAAGI. The CDR3 is made up of 12 amino acids.

This chain links TRBV4-1 with TRBJ1-4; D is uncertain. Germline CDR1 reads MGHRA; CDR2 reads YSYEKL. Trimming left V 5 bases short and J 8 bases short, with 18 bases between. The CDR3 is made up of 15 amino acids. As DNA, the CDR3 is TGCGCCAGCAGCTTTGGACGCAGCCTTGGAGAAAAACTGTTTTTT. Protein: CASSFGRSLGEKLFF.

This clonotype was observed a handful of times. V and J are TRBV28 and TRBJ1-2; D may be TRBD1 (5 bases). This CDR3 has 14 amino acids. Deletions cut 4 bases from V and 4 bases from J, with 13 bases between. Germline V gene lookup returns CDR1 MDHEN and CDR2 SYDVKM. The CDR3: CASSSGTSLYGYTF. The CDR3 region has the DNA TGTGCCAGCAGTTCGGGGACGTCCCTCTATGGCTACACCTTC.

The V call is TRBV5-1, the J call TRBJ2-5; no firm D call. The CDR3 totals 13 residues. V dropped 4 bases and J dropped 0 bases, with 7 bases sitting between them. The V gene's germline CDR1 is SGHRS and CDR2 YFSETQ. CDR3 region: CASSNQYQETQYF. The CDR3 coding sequence is TGCGCCAGCAGCAATCAGTACCAAGAGACCCAGTACTTC.

This clonotype showed up just a few times. This sequence joins TRBV28 and TRBJ2-7; either TRBD1 or TRBD2 may supply D (5 bases each). The CDR3 consists of 14 residues. The V end was cut by 7 bases, the J end by 2 bases, with 15 bases between. CDR1 and CDR2 from the germline V gene are MDHEN and SYDVKM. The DNA for the CDR3 is TGTGCCAGCACTCTGGCAGGGAGTCCCTACGAGCAGTACTTC. This gives the protein CASTLAGSPYEQYF.